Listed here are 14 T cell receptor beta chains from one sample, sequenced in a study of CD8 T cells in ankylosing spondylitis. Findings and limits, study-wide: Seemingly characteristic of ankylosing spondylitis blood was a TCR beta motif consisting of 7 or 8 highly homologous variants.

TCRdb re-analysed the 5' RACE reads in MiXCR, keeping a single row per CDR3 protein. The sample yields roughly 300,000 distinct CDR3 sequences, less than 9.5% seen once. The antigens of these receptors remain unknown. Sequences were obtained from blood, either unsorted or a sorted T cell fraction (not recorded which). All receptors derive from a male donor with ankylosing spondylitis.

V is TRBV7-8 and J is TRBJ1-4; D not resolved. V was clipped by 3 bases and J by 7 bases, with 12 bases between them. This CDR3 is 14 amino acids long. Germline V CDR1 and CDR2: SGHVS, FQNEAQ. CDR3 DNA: TGTGCCAGCAGCTTGTGGGGATTGGGTGAAAAACTGTTTTTT. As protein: CASSLWGLGEKLFF.

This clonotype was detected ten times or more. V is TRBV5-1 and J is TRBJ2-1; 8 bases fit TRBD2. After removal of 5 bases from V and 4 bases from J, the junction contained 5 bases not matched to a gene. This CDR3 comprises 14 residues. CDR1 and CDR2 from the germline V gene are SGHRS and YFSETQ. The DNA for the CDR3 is TGCGCCAGCAGACTAGCGGAGGGATACAATGAGCAGTTCTTC. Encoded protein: CASRLAEGYNEQFF.

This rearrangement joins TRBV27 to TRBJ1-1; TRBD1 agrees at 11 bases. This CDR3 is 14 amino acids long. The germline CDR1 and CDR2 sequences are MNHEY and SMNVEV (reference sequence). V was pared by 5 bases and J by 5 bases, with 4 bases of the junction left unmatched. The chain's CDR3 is CASSMDRGLTEAFF. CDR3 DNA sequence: TGTGCCAGCAGTATGGACAGGGGGCTTACTGAAGCTTTCTTT.

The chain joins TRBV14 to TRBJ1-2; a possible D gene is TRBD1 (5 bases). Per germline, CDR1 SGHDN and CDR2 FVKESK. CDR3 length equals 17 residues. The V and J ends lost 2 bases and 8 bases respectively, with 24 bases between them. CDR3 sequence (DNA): TGTGCCAGCAGCCAACGACCCCTTCAAGGAGGACAAGGAGGCTACACCTTC. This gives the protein CASSQRPLQGGQGGYTF.

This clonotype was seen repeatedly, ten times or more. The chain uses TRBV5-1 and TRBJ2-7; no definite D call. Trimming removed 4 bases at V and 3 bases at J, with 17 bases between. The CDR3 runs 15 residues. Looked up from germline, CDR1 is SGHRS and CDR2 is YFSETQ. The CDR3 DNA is TGCGCCAGCAGCCGATACGGTCTAGGAGACTACGAGCAGTACTTC. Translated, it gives CASSRYGLGDYEQYF.

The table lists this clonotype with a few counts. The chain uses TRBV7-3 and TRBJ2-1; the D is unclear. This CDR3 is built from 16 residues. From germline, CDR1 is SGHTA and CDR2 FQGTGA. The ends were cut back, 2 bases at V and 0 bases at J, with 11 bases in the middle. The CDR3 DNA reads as TGTGCCAGCAGCTTAGACGGATCGAGCTCCTACAATGAGCAGTTCTTC. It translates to CASSLDGSSSYNEQFF.

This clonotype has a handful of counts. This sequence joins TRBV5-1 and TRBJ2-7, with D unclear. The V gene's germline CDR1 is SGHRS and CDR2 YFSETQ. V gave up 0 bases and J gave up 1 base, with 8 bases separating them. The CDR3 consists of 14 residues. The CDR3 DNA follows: TGCGCCAGCAGCTTGGTGTTCGAGTCCTACGAGCAGTACTTC. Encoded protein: CASSLVFESYEQYF.

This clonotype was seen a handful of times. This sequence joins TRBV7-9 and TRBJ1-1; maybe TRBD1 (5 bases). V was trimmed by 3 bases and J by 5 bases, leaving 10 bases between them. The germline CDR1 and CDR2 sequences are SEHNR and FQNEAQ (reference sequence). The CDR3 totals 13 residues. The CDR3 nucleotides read TGTGCCAGCAGCTTTACGCCAGGGACTGAAGCTTTCTTT. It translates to CASSFTPGTEAFF.

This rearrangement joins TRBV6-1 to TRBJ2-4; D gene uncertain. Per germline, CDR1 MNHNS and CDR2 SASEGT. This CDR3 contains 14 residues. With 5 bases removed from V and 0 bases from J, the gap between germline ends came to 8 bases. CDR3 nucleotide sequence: TGTGCCAGCAGTAGTCCTCTAGCCAAAAACATTCAGTACTTC. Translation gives CASSSPLAKNIQYF.

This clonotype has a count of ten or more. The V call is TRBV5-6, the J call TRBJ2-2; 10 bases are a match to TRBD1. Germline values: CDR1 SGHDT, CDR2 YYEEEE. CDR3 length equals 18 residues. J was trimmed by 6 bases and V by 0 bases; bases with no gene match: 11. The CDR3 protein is CASSLVGTGARSAGELFF. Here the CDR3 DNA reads TGTGCCAGCAGCTTGGTCGGGACAGGGGCGCGGAGCGCCGGGGAGCTGTTTTTT.

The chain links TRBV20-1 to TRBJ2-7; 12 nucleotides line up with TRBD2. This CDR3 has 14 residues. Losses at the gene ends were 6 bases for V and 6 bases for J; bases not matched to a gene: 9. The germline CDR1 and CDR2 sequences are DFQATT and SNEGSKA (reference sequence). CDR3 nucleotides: TGCAGTGCAACCGCTAGCGGGAGGGCCTTCGAGCAGTACTTC. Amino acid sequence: CSATASGRAFEQYF.

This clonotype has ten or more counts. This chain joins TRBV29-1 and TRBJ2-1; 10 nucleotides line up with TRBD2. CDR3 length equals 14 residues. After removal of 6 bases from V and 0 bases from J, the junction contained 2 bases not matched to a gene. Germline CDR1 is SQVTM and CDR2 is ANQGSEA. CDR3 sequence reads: CSVVAGGSYNEQFF. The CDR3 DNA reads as TGCAGCGTAGTAGCGGGAGGCTCCTACAATGAGCAGTTCTTC.

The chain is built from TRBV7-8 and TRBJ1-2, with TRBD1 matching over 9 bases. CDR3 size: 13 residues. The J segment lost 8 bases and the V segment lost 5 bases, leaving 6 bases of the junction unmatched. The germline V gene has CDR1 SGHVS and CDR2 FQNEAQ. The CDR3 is CASSHPDRGGYTF. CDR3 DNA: TGTGCCAGCAGCCACCCGGACAGGGGAGGCTACACCTTC.

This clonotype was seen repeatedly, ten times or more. As DNA, the CDR3 is TGTGCCAGCAGCTTAGGGCCCTCAGGGTTGGAGACCCAGTACTTC. It encodes CASSLGPSGLETQYF. The chain has TRBV7-8 and TRBJ2-5; possible D gene TRBD1, 5 bases. Germline V gene data show CDR1 as SGHVS and CDR2 as FQNEAQ. The CDR3 has 15 amino acids. The V end lost 1 base, the J end lost 5 bases, and 14 bases lay between the germline ends.